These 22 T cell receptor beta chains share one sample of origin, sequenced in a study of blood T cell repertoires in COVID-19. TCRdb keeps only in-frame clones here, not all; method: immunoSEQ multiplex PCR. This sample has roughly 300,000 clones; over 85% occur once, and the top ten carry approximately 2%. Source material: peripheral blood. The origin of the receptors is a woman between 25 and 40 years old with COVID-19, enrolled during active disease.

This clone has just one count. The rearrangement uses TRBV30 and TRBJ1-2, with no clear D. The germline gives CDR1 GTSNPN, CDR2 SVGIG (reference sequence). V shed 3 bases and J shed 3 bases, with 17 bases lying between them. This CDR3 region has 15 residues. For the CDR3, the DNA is TGTGCCTGGAGGAGCGGCAGGACCTTTTACTATGGCTACACCTTC. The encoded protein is CAWRSGRTFYYGYTF.

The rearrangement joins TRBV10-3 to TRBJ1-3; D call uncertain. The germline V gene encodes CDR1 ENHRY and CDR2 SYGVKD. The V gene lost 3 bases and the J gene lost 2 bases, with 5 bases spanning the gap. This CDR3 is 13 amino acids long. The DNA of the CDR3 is TGTGCCATCAGTGAACATGCTGGAAACACCATATATTTT. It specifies CAISEHAGNTIYF.

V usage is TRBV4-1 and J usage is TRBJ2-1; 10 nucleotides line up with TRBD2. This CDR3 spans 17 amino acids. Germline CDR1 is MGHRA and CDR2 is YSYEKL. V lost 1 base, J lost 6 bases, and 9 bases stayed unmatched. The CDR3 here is CASSQGWVAGGTNEQFF. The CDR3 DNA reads TGCGCCAGCAGCCAAGGGTGGGTAGCGGGGGGCACCAATGAGCAGTTCTTC.

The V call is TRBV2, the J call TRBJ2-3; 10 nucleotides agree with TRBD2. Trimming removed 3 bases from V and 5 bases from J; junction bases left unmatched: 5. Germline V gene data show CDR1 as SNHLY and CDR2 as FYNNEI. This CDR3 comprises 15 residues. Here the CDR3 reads CASSDQAGGQDTQYF. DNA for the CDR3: TGTGCCAGCAGTGATCAAGCGGGGGGGCAAGATACGCAGTATTTT.

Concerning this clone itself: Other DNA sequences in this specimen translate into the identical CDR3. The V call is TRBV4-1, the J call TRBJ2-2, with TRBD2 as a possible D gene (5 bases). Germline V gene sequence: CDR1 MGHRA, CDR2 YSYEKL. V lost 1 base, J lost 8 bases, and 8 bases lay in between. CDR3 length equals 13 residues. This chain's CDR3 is CASSQVGVGELFF. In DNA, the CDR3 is TGCGCCAGCAGCCAAGTCGGGGTTGGGGAGCTGTTTTTT.

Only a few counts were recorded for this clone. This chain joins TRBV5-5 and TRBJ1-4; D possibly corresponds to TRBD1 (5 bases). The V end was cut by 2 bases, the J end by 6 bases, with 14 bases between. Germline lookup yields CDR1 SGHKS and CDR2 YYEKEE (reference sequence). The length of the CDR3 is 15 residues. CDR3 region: CASSFDAGTYEKLFF. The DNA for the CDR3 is TGTGCCAGCAGCTTCGATGCGGGGACCTATGAAAAACTGTTTTTT.

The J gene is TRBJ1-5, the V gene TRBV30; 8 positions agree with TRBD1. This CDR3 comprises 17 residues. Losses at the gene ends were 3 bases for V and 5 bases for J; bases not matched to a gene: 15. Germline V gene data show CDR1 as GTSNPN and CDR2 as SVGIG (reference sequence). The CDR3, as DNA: TGTGCCTGGAGCCTACACCCTTATACAGGGGGACATCAGCCCCAGCATTTT. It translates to CAWSLHPYTGGHQPQHF.

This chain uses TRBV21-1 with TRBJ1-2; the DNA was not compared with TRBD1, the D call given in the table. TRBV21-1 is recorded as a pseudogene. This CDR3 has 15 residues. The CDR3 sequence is CASSKALAGVNGYTF. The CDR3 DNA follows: TGTGCCAGCAGCAAAGCGCTAGCAGGGGTGAATGGCTACACCTTC.

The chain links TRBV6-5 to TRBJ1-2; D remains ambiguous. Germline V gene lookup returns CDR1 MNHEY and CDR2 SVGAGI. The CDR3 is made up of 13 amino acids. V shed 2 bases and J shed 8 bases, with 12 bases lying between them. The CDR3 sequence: CASSYRRYDGYTF. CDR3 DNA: TGTGCCAGCAGTTACAGGCGGTACGACGGCTACACCTTC.

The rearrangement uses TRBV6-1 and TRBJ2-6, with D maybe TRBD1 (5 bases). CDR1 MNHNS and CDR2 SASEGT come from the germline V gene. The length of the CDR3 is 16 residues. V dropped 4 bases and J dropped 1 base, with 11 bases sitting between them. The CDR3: CASSGQFLSGANVLTF. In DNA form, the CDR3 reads TGTGCCAGCAGTGGACAGTTTCTTTCTGGGGCCAACGTCCTGACTTTC.

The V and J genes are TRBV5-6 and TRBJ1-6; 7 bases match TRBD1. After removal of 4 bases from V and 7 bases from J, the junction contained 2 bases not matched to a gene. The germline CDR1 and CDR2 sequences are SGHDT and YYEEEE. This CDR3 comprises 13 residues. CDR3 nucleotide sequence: TGTGCCAGCAGCCCACAGGGGAATTCACCCCTCCACTTT. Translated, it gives CASSPQGNSPLHF.

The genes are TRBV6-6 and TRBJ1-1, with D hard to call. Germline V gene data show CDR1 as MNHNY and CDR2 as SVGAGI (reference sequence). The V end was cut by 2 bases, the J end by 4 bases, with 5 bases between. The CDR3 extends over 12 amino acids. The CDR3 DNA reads TGTGCCAGCAGTTACGGCCTCACTGAAGCTTTCTTT. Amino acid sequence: CASSYGLTEAFF.

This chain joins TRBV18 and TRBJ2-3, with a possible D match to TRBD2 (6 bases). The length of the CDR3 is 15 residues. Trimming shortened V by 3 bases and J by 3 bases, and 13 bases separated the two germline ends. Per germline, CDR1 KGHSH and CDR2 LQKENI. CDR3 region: CASSPRVGRTDTQYF. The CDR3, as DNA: TGTGCCAGCTCACCGCGGGTAGGGAGGACAGATACGCAGTATTTT.

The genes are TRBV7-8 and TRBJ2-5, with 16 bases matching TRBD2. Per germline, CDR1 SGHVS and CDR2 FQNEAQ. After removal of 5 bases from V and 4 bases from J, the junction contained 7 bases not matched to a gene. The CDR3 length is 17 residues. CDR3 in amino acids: CASSLGTSGGAVETQYF. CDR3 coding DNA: TGTGCCAGCAGCCTAGGGACTAGCGGGGGGGCCGTAGAGACCCAGTACTTC.

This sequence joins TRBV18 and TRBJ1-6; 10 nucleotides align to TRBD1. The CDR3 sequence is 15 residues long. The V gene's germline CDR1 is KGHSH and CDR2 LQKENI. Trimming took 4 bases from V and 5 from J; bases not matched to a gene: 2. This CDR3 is CASSRDRGNNSPLHF. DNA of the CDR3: TGTGCCAGCTCACGGGACAGGGGAAATAATTCACCCCTCCACTTT.

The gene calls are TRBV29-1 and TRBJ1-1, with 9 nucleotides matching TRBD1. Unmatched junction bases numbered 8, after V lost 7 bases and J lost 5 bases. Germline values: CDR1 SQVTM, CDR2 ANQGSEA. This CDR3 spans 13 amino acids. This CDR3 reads CSARRTGETEAFF. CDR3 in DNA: TGCAGCGCTAGGAGGACAGGGGAGACTGAAGCTTTCTTT.

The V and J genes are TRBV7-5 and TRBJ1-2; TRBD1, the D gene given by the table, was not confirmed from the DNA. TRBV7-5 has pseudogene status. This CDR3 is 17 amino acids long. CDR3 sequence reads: CVRSPIGGQSFSYGYTF. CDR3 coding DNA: TGTGTCAGAAGCCCAATAGGGGGACAAAGTTTTTCTTATGGCTACACCTTC.

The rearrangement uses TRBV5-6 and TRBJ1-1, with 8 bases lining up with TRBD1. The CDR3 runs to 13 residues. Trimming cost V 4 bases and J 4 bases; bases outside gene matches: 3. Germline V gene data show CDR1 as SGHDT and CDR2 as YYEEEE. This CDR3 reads CASSLTGVTEAFF. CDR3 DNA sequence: TGTGCCAGCAGCCTGACAGGGGTCACTGAAGCTTTCTTT.

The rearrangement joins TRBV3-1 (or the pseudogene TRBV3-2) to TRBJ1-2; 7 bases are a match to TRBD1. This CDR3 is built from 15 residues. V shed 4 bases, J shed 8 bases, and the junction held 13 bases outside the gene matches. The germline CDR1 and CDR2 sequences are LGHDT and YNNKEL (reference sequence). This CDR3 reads CASSRLTGLRGGYTF. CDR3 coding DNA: TGTGCCAGCAGCCGACTGACAGGGCTTAGGGGGGGCTACACCTTC.

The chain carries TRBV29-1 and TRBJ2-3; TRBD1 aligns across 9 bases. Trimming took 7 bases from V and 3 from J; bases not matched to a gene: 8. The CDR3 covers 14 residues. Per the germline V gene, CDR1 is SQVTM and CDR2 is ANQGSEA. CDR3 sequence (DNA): TGCAGCGCACCGGACAGGGGCTCTACAGATACGCAGTATTTT. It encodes CSAPDRGSTDTQYF.

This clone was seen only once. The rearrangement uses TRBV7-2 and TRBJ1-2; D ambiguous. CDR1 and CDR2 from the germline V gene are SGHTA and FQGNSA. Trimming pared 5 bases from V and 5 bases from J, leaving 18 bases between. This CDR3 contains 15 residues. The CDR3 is CASSPTRAESYGYTF. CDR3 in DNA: TGTGCCAGCAGCCCTACGCGGGCAGAGTCTTATGGCTACACCTTC. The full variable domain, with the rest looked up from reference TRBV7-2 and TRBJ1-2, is GAGVSQSPSNKVTEKGKDVELRCDPISGHTALYWYRQSLGQGLEFLIYFQGNSAPDKSGLPSDRFSAERTGGSVSTLTIQRTQQEDSAVYLCASSPTRAESYGYTFGSGTRLTVV.

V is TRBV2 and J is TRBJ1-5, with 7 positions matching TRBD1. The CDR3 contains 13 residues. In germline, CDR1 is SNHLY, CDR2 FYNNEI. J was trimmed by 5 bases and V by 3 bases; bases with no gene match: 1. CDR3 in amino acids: CASSDRGDQPQHF. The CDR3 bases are TGTGCCAGCAGTGACAGGGGGGATCAGCCCCAGCATTTT.